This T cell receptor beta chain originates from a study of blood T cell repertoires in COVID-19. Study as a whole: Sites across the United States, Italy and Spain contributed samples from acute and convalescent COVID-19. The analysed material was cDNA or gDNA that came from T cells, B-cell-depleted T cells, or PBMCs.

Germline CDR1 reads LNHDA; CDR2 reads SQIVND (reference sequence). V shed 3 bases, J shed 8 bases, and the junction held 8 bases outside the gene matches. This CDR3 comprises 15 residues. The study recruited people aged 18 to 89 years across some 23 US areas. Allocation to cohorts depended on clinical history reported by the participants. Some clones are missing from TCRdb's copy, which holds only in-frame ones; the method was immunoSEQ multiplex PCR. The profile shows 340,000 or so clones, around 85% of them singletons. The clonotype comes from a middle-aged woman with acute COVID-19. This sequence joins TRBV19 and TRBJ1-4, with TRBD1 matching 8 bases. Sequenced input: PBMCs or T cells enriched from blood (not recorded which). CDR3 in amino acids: CASSISWTGNEKLFF. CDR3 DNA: TGTGCCAGTAGTATTTCGTGGACAGGGAACGAAAAACTGTTTTTT.